These T cell receptor beta chains were read from a single sample in a study of blood T cell repertoires in COVID-19. Profiling relied on immunoSEQ multiplex PCR, and the TCRdb table lists in-frame clones only, not all of them. This sample carries 250,000 to 300,000 clones, 89% of them seen once, and the ten largest clones take about 1.7%. The sequencing input was PBMCs or T cells enriched from blood (not recorded which). These receptors all come from a woman aged 40-49 years who had recovered from COVID-19. The conserved cysteine and the conserved F or W are not part of the CDR3 here.

v_call cdr3_aa
TRBV20-1 SARGAETQY
TRBV30 AWSVWANSPLH
TRBV6-1 ASSELTQAGASTDTQY
TRBV25-1 ASSEWGRGQDSYEQY
TRBV4-3 ASSQVGGLAGPQY
TRBV25-1 ASRTTGRGNTEAF
TRBV7-2 ASSLGLAGNEQF
TRBV7-9 ATPRGQGAWGYT
TRBV24-1 ATSDSFYNEQF
TRBV6-5 ASRDSASSYNEQF
TRBV6-2/TRBV6-3 ASSVWGLAGSAGEQY
TRBV5-6 ASSAWDLRGTAYEQY
TRBV12-5 ASGPGQGARAF
TRBV4-1 ASSTRTEMNYGYT
TRBV3-1/TRBV3-2 ASSPQVGGLF
TRBV4-2 ASSQGGLRAGGSADTQY
TRBV7-2 ASSRDRESHYEQY
TRBV5-4 ASSGDRGRETQY